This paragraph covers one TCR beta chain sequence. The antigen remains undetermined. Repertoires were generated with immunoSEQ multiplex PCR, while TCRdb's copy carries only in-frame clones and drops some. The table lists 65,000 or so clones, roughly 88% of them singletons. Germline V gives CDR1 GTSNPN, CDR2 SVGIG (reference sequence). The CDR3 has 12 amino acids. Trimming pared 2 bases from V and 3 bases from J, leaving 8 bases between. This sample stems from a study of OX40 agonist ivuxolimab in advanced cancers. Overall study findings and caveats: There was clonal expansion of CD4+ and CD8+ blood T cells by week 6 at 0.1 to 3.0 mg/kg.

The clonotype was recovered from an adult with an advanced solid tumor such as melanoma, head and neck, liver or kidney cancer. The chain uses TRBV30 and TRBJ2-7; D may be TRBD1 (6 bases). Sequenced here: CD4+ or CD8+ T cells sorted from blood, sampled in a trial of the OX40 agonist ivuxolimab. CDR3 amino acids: CAWSPQGYEQYF. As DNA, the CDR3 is TGTGCCTGGAGTCCACAGGGCTACGAGCAGTACTTC.